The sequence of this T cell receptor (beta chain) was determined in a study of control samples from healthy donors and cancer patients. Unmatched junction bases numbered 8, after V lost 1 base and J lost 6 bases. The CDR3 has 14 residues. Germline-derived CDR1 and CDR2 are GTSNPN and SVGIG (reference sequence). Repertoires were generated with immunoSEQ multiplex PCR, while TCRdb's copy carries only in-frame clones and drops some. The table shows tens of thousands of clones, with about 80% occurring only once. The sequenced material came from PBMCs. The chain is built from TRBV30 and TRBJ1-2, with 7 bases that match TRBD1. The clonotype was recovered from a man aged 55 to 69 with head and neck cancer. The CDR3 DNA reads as TGTGCCTGGAGTGGGCTACAGGGGAGACATGGCTACACCTTC. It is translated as CAWSGLQGRHGYTF. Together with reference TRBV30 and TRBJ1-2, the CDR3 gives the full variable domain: SQTIHQWPATLVQPVGSPLSLECTVEGTSNPNLYWYRQAAGRGLQLLFYSVGIGQISSEVPQNLSASRPQDRQFILSSKKLLLSDSGFYLCAWSGLQGRHGYTFGSGTRLTVV.